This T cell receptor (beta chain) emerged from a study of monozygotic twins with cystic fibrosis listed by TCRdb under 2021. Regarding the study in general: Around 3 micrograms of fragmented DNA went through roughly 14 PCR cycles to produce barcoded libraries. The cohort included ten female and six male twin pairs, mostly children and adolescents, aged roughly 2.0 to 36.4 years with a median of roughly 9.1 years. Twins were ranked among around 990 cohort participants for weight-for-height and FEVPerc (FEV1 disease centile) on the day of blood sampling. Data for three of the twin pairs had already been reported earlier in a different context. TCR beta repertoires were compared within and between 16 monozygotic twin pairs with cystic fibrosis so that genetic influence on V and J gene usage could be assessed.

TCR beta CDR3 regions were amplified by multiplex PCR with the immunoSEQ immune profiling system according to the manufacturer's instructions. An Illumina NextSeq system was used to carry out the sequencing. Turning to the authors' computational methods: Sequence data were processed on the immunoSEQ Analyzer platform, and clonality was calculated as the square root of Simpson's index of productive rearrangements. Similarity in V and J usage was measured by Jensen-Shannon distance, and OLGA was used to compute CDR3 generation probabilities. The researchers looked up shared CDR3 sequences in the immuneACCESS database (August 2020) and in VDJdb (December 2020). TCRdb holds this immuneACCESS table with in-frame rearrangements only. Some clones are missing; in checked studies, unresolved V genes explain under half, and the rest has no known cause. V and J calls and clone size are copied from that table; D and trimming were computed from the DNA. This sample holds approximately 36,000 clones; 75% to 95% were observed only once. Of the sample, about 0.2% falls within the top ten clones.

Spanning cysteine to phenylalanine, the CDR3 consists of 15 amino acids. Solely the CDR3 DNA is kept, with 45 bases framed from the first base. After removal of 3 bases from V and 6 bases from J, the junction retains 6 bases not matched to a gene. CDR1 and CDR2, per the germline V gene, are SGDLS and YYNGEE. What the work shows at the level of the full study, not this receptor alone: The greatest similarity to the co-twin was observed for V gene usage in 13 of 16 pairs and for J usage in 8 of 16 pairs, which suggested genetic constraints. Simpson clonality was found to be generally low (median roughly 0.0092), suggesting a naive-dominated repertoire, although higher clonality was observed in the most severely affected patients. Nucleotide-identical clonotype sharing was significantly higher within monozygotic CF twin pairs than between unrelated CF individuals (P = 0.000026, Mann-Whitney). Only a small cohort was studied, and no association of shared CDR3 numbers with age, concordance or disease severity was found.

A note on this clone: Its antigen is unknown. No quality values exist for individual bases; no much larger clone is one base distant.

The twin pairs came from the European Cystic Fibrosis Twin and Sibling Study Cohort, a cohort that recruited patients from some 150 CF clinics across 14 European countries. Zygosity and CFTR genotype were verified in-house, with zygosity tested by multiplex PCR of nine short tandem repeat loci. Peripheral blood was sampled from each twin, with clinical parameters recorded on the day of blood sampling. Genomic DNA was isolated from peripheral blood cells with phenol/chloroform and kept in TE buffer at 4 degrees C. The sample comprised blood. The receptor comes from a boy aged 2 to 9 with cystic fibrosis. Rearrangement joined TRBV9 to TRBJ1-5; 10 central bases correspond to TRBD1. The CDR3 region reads CASSAGQGNGQPQHF. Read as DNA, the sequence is TGTGCCAGCAGCGCGGGACAGGGGAACGGTCAGCCCCAGCATTTT.